Detailed here is one T cell receptor (beta chain). This clonotype was seen more than once but under ten times. What this receptor recognizes is not known. Base-call qualities are not available, and no considerably larger clone is one nucleotide away. Measured from the cysteine to the phenylalanine, the CDR3 is 14 residues long. Left in the record is the CDR3 DNA by itself, 42 bases read in frame from the first base. V is cut by 4 bases and J by 5 bases, and the space between the germline ends is 13 bases. CDR1 and CDR2 were assigned from the germline V gene as SGHRS and YFSETQ. This sample was included in a study of T-cell reconstitution after alpha-beta-depleted transplantation in children (dated by TCRdb to about 2016). Background for the entire study: Using TCR repertoire profiling, the study quantitatively followed how T-cell immune reconstitution unfolded in children after TCRalphabeta/CD19-depleted allogeneic hematopoietic cell transplantation.

The library was generated by PCR. This sample was sequenced with an Illumina HiSeq 2500. TCR library preparation used molecular barcoding, with unique molecular identifiers applied to normalize quantification of the TCRbeta repertoire. TCRdb reworked the public reads: Q25 trimming with fastp, MiXCR clone assembly, productive beta chains retained. Records with the same CDR3 protein are collapsed into one entry carrying the most frequent genes and DNA. Within this sample are about 980,000 distinct CDR3 sequences, with less than 30% of them counted one time only. The biggest ten clones account for 28% of the sample. The treatment or condition label here, explained by the study, means: allogeneic hematopoietic cell transplantation with graft depleted of TCRalphabeta T cells and CD19 B cells. The transplant recipients were children given TCRalphabeta/CD19-depleted allogeneic hematopoietic cell grafts.

Overall results and qualifications from the work: The high TCRbeta diversity at day 60 in some patients was ascribed to recipient T cells and intrathymic progenitors that had survived conditioning. The apparently early recovery of alphabetaT-cell counts about two months after transplant reportedly depended on only several hundred rapidly expanded clones that came from non-depleted graft cells. The frequencies of hyperexpanded clones fell over the following months, and after one year, T-cell counts and TCRbeta diversity were mostly attributed to newly produced T cells.

The receptor was isolated from a boy under three years old who had a stem cell transplant for SCID, so the T cells may come from the graft donor. This material consisted of PBMCs, mostly from graft donor cells, taken 360 days after TCRalphabeta/CD19-depleted stem cell transplant. The sequence is built from TRBV5-1 and TRBJ2-1; the D call could be TRBD1 or TRBD2, with each sharing 5 bases. The CDR3 protein is CASSQGSVDNEQFF. The DNA reads TGCGCCAGCAGCCAGGGTAGCGTAGACAATGAGCAGTTCTTC.